The 19 T cell receptor beta chains in this list originate from one sample, sequenced in a study of breast tumors, draining lymph nodes, adjacent tissues (dated by TCRdb to between 2015 and 2016). Library generation was performed with multiplex PCR. The instrument was an Illumina HiSeq 2000. TCRdb reanalyzed the raw reads on its own, using fastp at Q25 for trimming and MiXCR for clone calling, and kept in-frame beta chains. Under each unique CDR3 protein, matching rows form one entry showing the most common genes and DNA. The sample data list 200,000 to 250,000 distinct CDR3 sequences, and about 34% of these were observed just once. Clones ranked in the top ten supply about 1.4% of the sample. Lymph node samples were obtained from the axillary draining lymph nodes of breast cancer patients. Sequenced material: axillary lymph node tissue. The source is a female donor with breast cancer. Some clones in this sample may be carry-over from other donors' samples.

This clonotype was seen many times. V usage is TRBV4-1 and J usage is TRBJ2-3, with D uncertain. This CDR3 has 13 residues. Trimming removed 4 bases from V and 2 bases from J, with 7 bases in between. Germline V gives CDR1 MGHRA, CDR2 YSYEKL. The CDR3 protein is CASSPKFTDTQYF. The CDR3 DNA is TGCGCCAGCAGCCCAAAGTTCACAGATACGCAGTATTTT.

This clonotype has a count of ten or more. The rearrangement links TRBV5-1 to TRBJ2-7; D unclear. Germline CDR1 reads SGHRS; CDR2 reads YFSETQ. V dropped 1 base and J dropped 2 bases, with 7 bases sitting between them. The CDR3 consists of 13 residues. The CDR3 here is CASSLRVAYEQYF. The CDR3 nucleotides are TGCGCCAGCAGCTTGAGGGTTGCCTACGAGCAGTACTTC. Drawing the rest from reference TRBV5-1 and TRBJ2-7, the complete variable domain is KAGVTQTPRYLIKTRGQQVTLSCSPISGHRSVSWYQQTPGQGLQFLFEYFSETQRNKGNFPGRFSGRQFSNSRSEMNVSTLELGDSALYLCASSLRVAYEQYFGPGTRLTVT.

This clonotype was recorded at least ten times. The V call is TRBV5-4, the J call TRBJ2-7; D gene ambiguous. The CDR3 is 12 amino acids. Germline V gene data show CDR1 as SGHNT and CDR2 as YYREEE (reference sequence). The V end was cut by 1 base, the J end by 4 bases, with 6 bases between. This chain's CDR3 is CASSLNGYEQYF. The DNA of the CDR3 is TGTGCCAGCAGCTTGAACGGGTACGAGCAGTACTTC. The full variable domain, in which reference TRBV5-4 and TRBJ2-7 provide the parts outside the CDR3, is ETGVTQSPTHLIKTRGQQVTLRCSSQSGHNTVSWYQQALGQGPQFIFQYYREEENGRGNFPPRFSGLQFPNYSSELNVNALELDDSALYLCASSLNGYEQYFGPGTRLTVT.

The table lists this clonotype with a few counts. For the CDR3, the DNA is TGTGCCAGCAGTTTAGGGGGGGCGAAGGTCTACAATGAGCAGTTCTTC. As protein: CASSLGGAKVYNEQFF. This chain joins TRBV28 and TRBJ2-1; possibly TRBD2 for D (7 bases). The germline gives CDR1 MDHEN, CDR2 SYDVKM. This CDR3 contains 16 residues. The germline V and J ends were trimmed by 2 bases and 3 bases, with 14 bases remaining between them.

This clonotype was found many times. The chain employs TRBV9 and TRBJ1-3; a possible D gene is TRBD1 (6 bases). The CDR3 runs 15 residues. V lost 3 bases and J lost 4, with 14 bases in between. The germline V gene has CDR1 SGDLS and CDR2 YYNGEE. CDR3 sequence: CASSDDRIAGNTIYF. The CDR3 nucleotides read TGTGCCAGCAGCGACGACAGGATAGCGGGAAACACCATATATTTT.

This clonotype was recorded many times. The V and J genes are TRBV20-1 and TRBJ2-7; 9 positions agree with TRBD1. Germline V gene lookup returns CDR1 DFQATT and CDR2 SNEGSKA (reference sequence). With 3 bases clipped from V and 6 bases from J, the junction kept 9 bases outside the gene matches. The CDR3 is 14 amino acids. Here the CDR3 DNA reads TGCAGTGCTAGGAGGACAGGGGCGGTAGGCGAGCAGTACTTC. It yields the protein CSARRTGAVGEQYF.

This clonotype was seen repeatedly, ten times or more. This chain uses TRBV7-6 with TRBJ1-1; TRBD1 agrees at 8 bases. J gave up 7 bases and V 3 bases, and 7 bases lay outside the gene matches. In germline, CDR1 is SGHVS, CDR2 FNYEAQ. There are 14 residues in the CDR3. Here the CDR3 reads CASSFTTGGSEAFF. The DNA for the CDR3 is TGTGCCAGCAGCTTTACAACAGGGGGGAGTGAAGCTTTCTTT.

This clonotype showed up many times. The J gene is TRBJ1-5, the V gene TRBV6-1, with D possibly matching TRBD1 (5 bases). CDR3 length equals 15 residues. Germline CDR1 MNHNS, CDR2 SASEGT. The germline V and J ends were trimmed by 5 bases and 5 bases, with 16 bases remaining between them. CDR3 nucleotide sequence: TGTGCCAGCAGTATTACAGGACGGGGACATCAGCCCCAGCATTTT. Its translation is CASSITGRGHQPQHF.

This clonotype was observed a few times. The junction and the germline gene differ at one end; a read error may be behind it. The genes are TRBV6-2 or TRBV6-3 and TRBJ2-1; D might be TRBD2 (5 bases). CDR1 and CDR2 from the germline V gene are MNHEY and SVGEGT. CDR3 size: 14 residues. CDR3 nucleotide sequence: TGTGCCAGCAGTCACTCGTCTAGCCCCGATGGGCAGTTCTTC. It is translated as CASSHSSSPDGQFF.

This clonotype was recorded at least ten times. J is TRBJ2-7 and V is TRBV11-2; D possibly uses TRBD1 or TRBD2 (5 bases each). The ends were cut back, 5 bases at V and 2 bases at J, with 13 bases in the middle. The CDR3 has 14 residues. Germline CDR1 is SGHAT and CDR2 is FQNNGV. DNA for the CDR3: TGTGCCAGCAGCCCGGGACGCCCAGCCTACGAGCAGTACTTC. Translated, it gives CASSPGRPAYEQYF.

As regards this clonotype: The junction and the germline gene differ at one end; a read error may be behind it. J is TRBJ2-1 and V is TRBV10-1; 11 bases match TRBD2. This CDR3 spans 16 amino acids. CDR1 and CDR2 from the germline V gene are WNHNN and SYGVQD (reference sequence). DNA for the CDR3: TGCGCCAGCGGTGAGGGCTTAGCGGGAGGGAGGGATGAGCAGTTCTTC. Encoded protein: CASGEGLAGGRDEQFF.

This clonotype has at least ten counts. V is TRBV5-1 and J is TRBJ2-3; D is unresolved. Trimming shortened V by 4 bases and J by 6 bases, and 15 bases separated the two germline ends. Germline V gives CDR1 SGHRS, CDR2 YFSETQ. There are 14 residues in the CDR3. CDR3 in amino acids: CASSPISQSDTQYF. CDR3 nucleotide sequence: TGCGCCAGCAGCCCAATTTCACAGTCGGATACGCAGTATTTT. Supplemented by reference TRBV5-1 and TRBJ2-3, the full variable domain reads KAGVTQTPRYLIKTRGQQVTLSCSPISGHRSVSWYQQTPGQGLQFLFEYFSETQRNKGNFPGRFSGRQFSNSRSEMNVSTLELGDSALYLCASSPISQSDTQYFGPGTRLTVL.

CDR3 residues: CASSQDLGTRLYNEQFF. The CDR3 DNA follows: TGTGCCAGCAGCCAAGATCTGGGGACTAGACTTTACAATGAGCAGTTCTTC. V is TRBV3-1 and J is TRBJ2-1; TRBD2 aligns across 8 bases. The CDR3 sequence is 17 residues long. After removal of 0 bases from V and 4 bases from J, the junction contained 8 bases not matched to a gene. CDR1 LGHDT and CDR2 YNNKEL come from the germline V gene (reference sequence).

This chain joins TRBV2 and TRBJ2-5, with D maybe TRBD2 (5 bases). V lost 10 bases and J lost 5, with 26 bases in between. The CDR3 runs to 16 residues. Germline assignment: CDR1 SNHLY and CDR2 FYNNEI. The CDR3 loop reads CATEFRGVYYNETQYF. The CDR3 nucleotides are TGTGCCACCGAATTCCGGGGAGTCTACTACAATGAGACCCAGTACTTC.

The gene calls are TRBV5-5 and TRBJ1-2; possibly TRBD1 for D (5 bases). The CDR3 is 13 residues long. The germline V gene encodes CDR1 SGHKS and CDR2 YYEKEE (reference sequence). Trimming removed 5 bases from V and 3 bases from J, with 11 bases in between. Here the CDR3 reads CASRAGRDYGYTF. The CDR3 coding sequence is TGTGCCAGCAGAGCGGGACGGGACTATGGCTACACCTTC.

This clonotype occurred a few times. The chain joins TRBV12-3 or TRBV12-4 to TRBJ2-1, with 11 bases identical to TRBD2. Unmatched junction bases numbered 3, after V lost 6 bases and J lost 2 bases. CDR3 length equals 15 residues. Written as DNA, the CDR3 is TGTGCCAGCAGGGGACTAGCGGTAGCCTACAATGAGCAGTTCTTC. This gives the protein CASRGLAVAYNEQFF.

This clonotype was seen at least ten times. The CDR3 sequence is CASRPLAVSYEQYF. Written as DNA, the CDR3 is TGTGCCAGCAGACCACTAGCGGTCTCCTACGAGCAGTACTTC. The rearrangement uses TRBV28 and TRBJ2-7, with 8 bases fitting TRBD2. The ends lost 6 bases at V and 0 bases at J; junction bases unmatched: 4. CDR1 and CDR2 (germline): MDHEN, SYDVKM. The CDR3 is 14 amino acids.

This clonotype was detected only a few times. A much larger clone lies a single base off, so this may be a read error. The J gene is TRBJ2-1, the V gene TRBV11-2, with D possibly being TRBD2 (5 bases). The CDR3 is 15 amino acids. Germline lookup yields CDR1 SGHAT and CDR2 FQNNGV. The CDR3 is CASSLERVGYNEQLF. For the CDR3, the DNA is TGTGCCAGCAGCTTAGAGCGGGTAGGATACAATGAGCAGCTCTTC.

The rearrangement links TRBV29-1 to TRBJ2-5; D gene ambiguous. CDR1 is SQVTM and CDR2 is ANQGSEA in the germline V gene. V was shortened by 8 bases and J by 0 bases, with 7 bases between the two germline ends. The CDR3 runs to 11 residues. The CDR3, as DNA: TGCAGCTCACCGGACCAAGAGACCCAGTACTTC. It translates to CSSPDQETQYF.